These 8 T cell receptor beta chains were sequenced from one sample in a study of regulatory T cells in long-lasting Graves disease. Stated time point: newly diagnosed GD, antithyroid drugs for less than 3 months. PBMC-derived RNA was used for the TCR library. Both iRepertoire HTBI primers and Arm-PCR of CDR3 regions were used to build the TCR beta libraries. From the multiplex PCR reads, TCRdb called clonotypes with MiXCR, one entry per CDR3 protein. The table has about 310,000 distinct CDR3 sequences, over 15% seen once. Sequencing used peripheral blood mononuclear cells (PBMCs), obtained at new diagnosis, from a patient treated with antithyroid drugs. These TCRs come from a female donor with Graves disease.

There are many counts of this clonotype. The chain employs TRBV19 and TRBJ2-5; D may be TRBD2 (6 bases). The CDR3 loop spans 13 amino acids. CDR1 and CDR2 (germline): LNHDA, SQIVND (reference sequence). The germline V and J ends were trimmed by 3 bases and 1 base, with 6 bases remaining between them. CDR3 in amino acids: CASSIGGQETQYF. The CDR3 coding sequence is TGTGCCAGTAGTATCGGGGGCCAAGAGACCCAGTACTTC.

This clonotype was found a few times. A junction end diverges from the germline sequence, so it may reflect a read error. The CDR3: CASSLAGQQGHGYTF. The CDR3 bases are TGTGCCAGCAGCTTGGCGGGGCAACAGGGGCATGGCTACACTTTC. The gene calls are TRBV11-2 and TRBJ1-2; 7 bases map to TRBD1. CDR1 and CDR2 (germline): SGHAT, FQNNGV. The CDR3 is 15 amino acids. Full variable domain (outside the CDR3, taken from reference TRBV11-2 and TRBJ1-2): EAGVAQSPRYKIIEKRQSVAFWCNPISGHATLYWYQQILGQGPKLLIQFQNNGVVDDSQLPKDRFSAERLKGVDSTLKIQPAKLEDSAVYLCASSLAGQQGHGYTFGSGTRLTVV.

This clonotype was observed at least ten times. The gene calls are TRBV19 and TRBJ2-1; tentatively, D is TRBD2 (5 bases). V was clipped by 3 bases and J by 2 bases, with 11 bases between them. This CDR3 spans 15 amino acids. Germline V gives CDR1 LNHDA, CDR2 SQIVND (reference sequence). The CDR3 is CASSMEERTYNEQFF. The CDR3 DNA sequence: TGTGCCAGTAGTATGGAAGAGCGGACCTACAATGAGCAGTTCTTC.

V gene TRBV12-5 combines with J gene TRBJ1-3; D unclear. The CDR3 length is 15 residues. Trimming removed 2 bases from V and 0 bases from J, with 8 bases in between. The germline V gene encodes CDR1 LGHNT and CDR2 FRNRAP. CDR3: CASGLTGNSGNTIYF. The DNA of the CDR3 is TGTGCTAGTGGTTTGACTGGGAACTCTGGAAACACCATATATTTT. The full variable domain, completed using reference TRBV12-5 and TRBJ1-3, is DARVTQTPRHKVTEMGQEVTMRCQPILGHNTVFWYRQTMMQGLELLAYFRNRAPLDDSGMPKDRFSAEMPDATLATLKIQPSEPRDSAVYFCASGLTGNSGNTIYFGEGSWLTVV.

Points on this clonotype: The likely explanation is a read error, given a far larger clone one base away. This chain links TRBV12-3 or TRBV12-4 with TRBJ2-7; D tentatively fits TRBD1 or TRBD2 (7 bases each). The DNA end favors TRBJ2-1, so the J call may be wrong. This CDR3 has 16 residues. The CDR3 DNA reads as TGTGCCAGCAGTCCCGGGGGCAGGGGGAGGGGCAATGAGCAGTTCTTC. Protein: CASSPGGRGRGNEQFF.

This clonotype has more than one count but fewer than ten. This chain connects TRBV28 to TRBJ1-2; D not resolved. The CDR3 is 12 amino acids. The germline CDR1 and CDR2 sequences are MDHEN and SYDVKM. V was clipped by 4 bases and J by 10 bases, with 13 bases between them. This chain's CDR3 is CASSWGPDAYTF. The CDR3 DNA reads TGTGCCAGCAGTTGGGGTCCGGATGCCTACACCTTC.

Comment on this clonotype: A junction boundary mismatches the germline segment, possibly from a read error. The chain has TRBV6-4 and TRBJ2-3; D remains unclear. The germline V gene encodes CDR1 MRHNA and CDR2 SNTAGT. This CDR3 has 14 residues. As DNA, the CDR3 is TGTGCCAGCAGTAACTCCTTGCGGAGCGATACGCAGTATTTT. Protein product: CASSNSLRSDTQYF.

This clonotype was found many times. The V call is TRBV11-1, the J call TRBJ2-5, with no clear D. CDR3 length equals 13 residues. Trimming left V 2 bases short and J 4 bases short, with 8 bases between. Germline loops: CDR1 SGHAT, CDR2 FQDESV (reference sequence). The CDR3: CASSLSTLETQYF. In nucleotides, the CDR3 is TGTGCCAGCAGCTTATCGACGCTAGAGACCCAGTACTTC.